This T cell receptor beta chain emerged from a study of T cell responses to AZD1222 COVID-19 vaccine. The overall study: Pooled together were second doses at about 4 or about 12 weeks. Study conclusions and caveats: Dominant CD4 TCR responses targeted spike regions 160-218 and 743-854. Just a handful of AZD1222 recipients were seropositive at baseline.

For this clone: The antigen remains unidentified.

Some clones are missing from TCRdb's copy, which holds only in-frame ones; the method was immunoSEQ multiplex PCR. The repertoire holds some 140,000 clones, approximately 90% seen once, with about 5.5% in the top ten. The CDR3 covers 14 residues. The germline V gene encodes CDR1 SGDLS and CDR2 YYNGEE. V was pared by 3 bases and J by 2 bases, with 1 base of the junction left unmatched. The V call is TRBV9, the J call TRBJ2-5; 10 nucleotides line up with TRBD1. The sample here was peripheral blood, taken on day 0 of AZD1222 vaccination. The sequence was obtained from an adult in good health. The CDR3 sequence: CASSEGQGQETQYF. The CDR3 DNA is TGTGCCAGCAGCGAGGGACAGGGGCAAGAGACCCAGTACTTC.